This T cell receptor (beta chain) was found in a study of chemoradiotherapy in HPV16-positive cancers. Study information: Functional T-cell assays on a couple of HPV16-positive patients' cells defined candidate HPV-specific clones and common TCR motifs. Findings and caveats of the study: During treatment, candidate HPV-specific clones and E7-related motifs expanded in tumor. HPV-specific T cells were functionally defined from only a couple of HPV16-positive patients.

About this clone itself: Its matching antigen is unknown.

Per germline, CDR1 SGHRS and CDR2 YFSETQ. J gave up 4 bases and V 4 bases, and 7 bases lay outside the gene matches. The CDR3 spans 15 residues. The data were produced by immunoSEQ multiplex PCR, yet TCRdb's version contains in-frame clones alone and is incomplete. The sample records more than 6,000 clones, roughly nine tenths being singletons. Repertoires were sampled repeatedly during chemoradiotherapy. The chain joins TRBV5-1 to TRBJ2-3; TRBD2 agrees at 9 bases. This specimen was tumor tissue, taken from a patient who underwent chemoradiotherapy. The receptor was derived from a human donor with HPV-associated anogenital cancer. CDR3 nucleotides: TGCGCCAGCAGCGCGATTAGCGGGAGTCCAGATACGCAGTATTTT. Protein product: CASSAISGSPDTQYF. The complete variable domain, with remaining parts taken from reference TRBV5-1 and TRBJ2-3, reads KAGVTQTPRYLIKTRGQQVTLSCSPISGHRSVSWYQQTPGQGLQFLFEYFSETQRNKGNFPGRFSGRQFSNSRSEMNVSTLELGDSALYLCASSAISGSPDTQYFGPGTRLTVL.